This passage covers 8 T cell receptor beta chains from one sample sequenced in a study of T cell repertoires in cytomegalovirus infection. TCRdb reprocessed the reads with MiXCR, giving one entry per CDR3 protein. The table has around 100,000 distinct CDR3 sequences, 9.5% to 13% seen once. The antigens these receptors bind are not known. Sequenced sample: PBMCs, sequenced either directly or after in vitro stimulation (not recorded which). These TCRs come from a human donor in good health (CMV status not recorded). Some clones in this sample may be carry-over from other donors' samples.

V and J are TRBV6-2 or TRBV6-3 and TRBJ1-6, with D possibly being TRBD1 (5 bases). Deletions cut 5 bases from V and 12 bases from J, with 11 bases between. Germline V gene data show CDR1 as MNHEY and CDR2 as SVGEGT. This CDR3 contains 12 residues. The CDR3 region is CASSGAARPLHF. DNA of the CDR3: TGTGCCAGCAGTGGGGCAGCAAGACCCCTCCACTTT.

The chain carries TRBV7-9 and TRBJ2-2, with D hard to call. V shed 11 bases and J shed 0 bases, with 16 bases lying between them. The germline V gene has CDR1 SEHNR and CDR2 FQNEAQ (reference sequence). The CDR3 is made up of 15 amino acids. CDR3 sequence (DNA): TGTGCCGGTTTTTACTTTCCATCGAACACCGGGGAGCTGTTTTTT. Translating gives CAGFYFPSNTGELFF.

This clonotype was recorded at least ten times. V is TRBV6-8 and J is TRBJ2-1; 8 bases are a match to TRBD1. Germline CDR1 MNHGY, CDR2 SAAAGT. Trimming cost V 1 base and J 6 bases; bases outside gene matches: 11. The CDR3 has 17 residues. DNA of the CDR3: TGTGCCAGCAGTTACTGGGCACGGACAGGGTCGTTCAATGAGCAGTTCTTC. This gives the protein CASSYWARTGSFNEQFF.

The chain combines TRBV29-1 with TRBJ2-3; D gene ambiguous. The CDR3 extends over 10 amino acids. Trimming removed 0 bases at V and 10 bases at J, with 5 bases between. CDR1 and CDR2 (germline): SQVTM, ANQGSEA. For the CDR3, the DNA is TGCAGCGTTGAAGACTCGGCGCAGTATTTT. Protein sequence: CSVEDSAQYF.

This clonotype appeared a few times. This sequence joins TRBV13 and TRBJ2-7, with 8 bases identical to TRBD1. The V gene's germline CDR1 is PRHDT and CDR2 FYEKMQ (reference sequence). V trimming: 5 bases; J trimming: 3 bases; junction bases outside the gene matches: 6. The CDR3 contains 14 residues. CDR3: CASSLRDRIYEQYV. The CDR3 DNA reads as TGTGCCAGCAGCCTCCGGGACAGGATCTACGAGCAGTACGTC.

To note about this clonotype: Just one base apart from a much larger clone, this may be a read error. V usage is TRBV19 and J usage is TRBJ2-4, with unresolved D. Germline V CDR1 and CDR2: LNHDA, SQIVND (reference sequence). Trimming took off 6 bases at V and 6 bases at J, with 9 bases between the two ends. This CDR3 region has 12 residues. CDR3 in DNA: TGTGCCAGTAGCGAGTGGGGAAACATTCAGTACTTC. Amino acid sequence: CASSEWGNIQYF.

This clonotype was found many times. This chain uses TRBV6-1 with TRBJ1-1; no definite D call. Per germline, CDR1 MNHNS and CDR2 SASEGT. V lost 5 bases and J lost 0, with 10 bases in between. This CDR3 has 14 residues. The CDR3 protein is CASSKGELNTEAFF. The CDR3 nucleotides are TGTGCCAGCAGTAAAGGCGAACTGAACACTGAAGCTTTCTTT.

This clonotype was seen a few times. This chain connects TRBV15 to TRBJ1-1, with D hard to call. Germline CDR1 reads LNHNV; CDR2 reads YYDKDF (reference sequence). CDR3 length: 13 amino acids. Trimming stripped 4 bases from V and 2 bases from J, with 8 bases between. The CDR3 is CATSNGPNTEAFF. The CDR3 DNA is TGTGCCACCAGCAACGGGCCCAACACTGAAGCTTTCTTT.